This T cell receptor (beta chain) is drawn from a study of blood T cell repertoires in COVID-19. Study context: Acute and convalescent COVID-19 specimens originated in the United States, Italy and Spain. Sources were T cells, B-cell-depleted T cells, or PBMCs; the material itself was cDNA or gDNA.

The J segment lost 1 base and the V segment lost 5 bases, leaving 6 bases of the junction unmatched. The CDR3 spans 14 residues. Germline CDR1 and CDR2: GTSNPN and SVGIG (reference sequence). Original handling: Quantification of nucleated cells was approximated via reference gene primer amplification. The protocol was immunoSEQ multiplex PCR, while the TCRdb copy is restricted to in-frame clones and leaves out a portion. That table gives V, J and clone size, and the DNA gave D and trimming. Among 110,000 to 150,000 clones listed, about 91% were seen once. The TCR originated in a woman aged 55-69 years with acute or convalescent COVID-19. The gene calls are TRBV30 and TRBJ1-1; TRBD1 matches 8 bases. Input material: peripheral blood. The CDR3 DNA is TGTGCCTGGCGTATGGGACAGGCGAACACTGAAGCTTTCTTT. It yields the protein CAWRMGQANTEAFF.